This T cell receptor beta chain was observed in a study of early T cells in non-severe SARS-CoV-2 infection. The CDR3 is made up of 15 amino acids. Trimming removed 2 bases from V and 8 bases from J; junction bases left unmatched: 9. Germline CDR1 reads SGHTA; CDR2 reads FQGNSA. Findings and caveats of the study: Private and CD4 specificities were missed by VDJdb matching, which favored anti-spike CD8 responses.

A few counts support this clonotype. Its antigen is not known. In the library, individual cDNA molecules carried attached unique molecular identifiers. TCRdb re-analysed the 5' RACE reads in MiXCR, keeping a single row per CDR3 protein. The sample contains tens of thousands of distinct CDR3 sequences, approximately 10% of which appear only once. This receptor was taken from an adult who was a healthcare worker with PCR-confirmed SARS-CoV-2 infection or an uninfected control (not recorded which). The specimen sequenced was whole blood. This chain joins TRBV7-2 and TRBJ2-1, with 7 bases that match TRBD1. For the CDR3, the DNA is TGTGCCAGCAGCTTACATAGGGGGCAGTCGGATGAGCAGTTCTTC. It is translated as CASSLHRGQSDEQFF.